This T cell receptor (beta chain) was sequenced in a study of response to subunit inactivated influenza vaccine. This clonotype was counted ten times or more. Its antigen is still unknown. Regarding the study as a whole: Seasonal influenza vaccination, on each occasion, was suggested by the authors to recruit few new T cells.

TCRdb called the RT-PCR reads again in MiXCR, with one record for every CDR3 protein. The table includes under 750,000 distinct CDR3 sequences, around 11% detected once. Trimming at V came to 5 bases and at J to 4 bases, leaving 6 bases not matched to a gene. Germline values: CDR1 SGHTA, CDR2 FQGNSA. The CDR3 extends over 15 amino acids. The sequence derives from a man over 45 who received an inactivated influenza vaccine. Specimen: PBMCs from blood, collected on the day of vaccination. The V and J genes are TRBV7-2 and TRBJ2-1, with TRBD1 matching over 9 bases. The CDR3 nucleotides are TGTGCCAGCAGCACCACCGGGACAGGGTACAATGAGCAGTTCTTC. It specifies CASSTTGTGYNEQFF.